These 14 T cell receptor beta chains were all obtained from the same sample, sequenced in a study of T cell responses to AZD1222 COVID-19 vaccine (dated by TCRdb to the early 2020s). Libraries came from the immunoSEQ multiplex PCR assay. TCRdb mirrors the immuneACCESS table, restricted to in-frame sequences. Some clones are absent from its copies; in checked studies, under half trace to an unresolved V gene, and the reason for the others is unknown. For this sample the table gives approximately 80,000 clones, of which 80% to 90% were detected only once. About 12% of the sample is held by the ten biggest clonotypes. Sample time point, as interpreted from the label and publication: about 28 days (+/-7) after the second vaccine dose. The input for sequencing was peripheral blood, taken 28 days after the second AZD1222 dose. Receptors originate from an adult who received the AZD1222 COVID-19 vaccine.

This clone was observed a few times. V is TRBV7-9 and J is TRBJ1-6; TRBD1 aligns across 7 bases. Germline trimming cut 2 bases from V and 10 bases from J; bases unmatched to any gene: 8. The CDR3 length is 15 residues. Germline V gene lookup returns CDR1 SEHNR and CDR2 FQNEAQ (reference sequence). DNA of the CDR3: TGTGCCAGCAGCTTACCGGGACAGATGAACTCACCCCTCCACTTT. Amino acid sequence: CASSLPGQMNSPLHF.

The chain has TRBV5-1 and TRBJ1-4, with unresolved D. This CDR3 has 14 amino acids. Germline V lookup: CDR1 SGHRS, CDR2 YFSETQ. Trimming took off 5 bases at V and 0 bases at J, with 8 bases between the two ends. The CDR3 DNA sequence: TGCGCCAGCAGTCGAAGTGCAACTAATGAAAAACTGTTTTTT. Its protein is CASSRSATNEKLFF.

This clone turned up a few times. This chain connects TRBV7-8 to TRBJ1-1, with D unresolved. The V and J ends lost 0 bases and 3 bases respectively, with 11 bases between them. Germline V gives CDR1 SGHVS, CDR2 FQNEAQ. This CDR3 has 15 residues. The CDR3 sequence: CASSLALRVDTEAFF. The DNA for the CDR3 is TGTGCCAGCAGCTTAGCGCTGAGGGTTGACACTGAAGCTTTCTTT.

The chain couples TRBV28 to TRBJ1-6; D remains ambiguous. Germline V gives CDR1 MDHEN, CDR2 SYDVKM. CDR3 length: 15 residues. V was shortened by 4 bases and J by 7 bases, with 14 bases between the two germline ends. The CDR3 bases are TGTGCCAGCAGTTCGACCCAACTAGGCAATTCACCCCTCCACTTT. Translated, it gives CASSSTQLGNSPLHF.

The chain employs TRBV24-1 and TRBJ2-3, with 7 bases that match TRBD2. The CDR3 covers 18 residues. The germline gives CDR1 KGHDR, CDR2 SFDVKD. The junction had 11 bases not matched to a gene; V was cut back by 1 base and J by 2 bases. CDR3 region: CATSDFRQERGNTDTQYF. CDR3 DNA sequence: TGTGCCACCAGTGATTTCAGGCAGGAGCGGGGAAACACAGATACGCAGTATTTT.

The chain uses TRBV6-5 and TRBJ1-5; a weak D match, TRBD1 (6 bases). The CDR3 contains 14 residues. Trimming removed 5 bases at V and 6 bases at J, with 14 bases between. CDR1 and CDR2 from the germline V gene are MNHEY and SVGAGI. In DNA, the CDR3 is TGTGCCAGCAGTCAACAGGGTCTTCGTCAGCCCCAGCATTTT. Amino acid sequence: CASSQQGLRQPQHF.

The rearrangement uses TRBV12-3 or TRBV12-4 and TRBJ2-7; D call uncertain. There are 12 residues in the CDR3. The V end lost 8 bases, the J end lost 2 bases, and 10 bases lay between the germline ends. This CDR3 is CASGSSAYEQYF. The DNA of the CDR3 is TGTGCCAGCGGGTCCAGCGCCTACGAGCAGTACTTC.

The genes are TRBV7-8 and TRBJ2-5; D unclear. Trimming took off 1 base at V and 5 bases at J, with 14 bases between the two ends. Germline CDR1 and CDR2: SGHVS and FQNEAQ. This CDR3 region has 15 residues. Here the CDR3 DNA reads TGTGCCAGCAGCTTAGGGGTAGACCGCCGGGAGACCCAGTACTTC. Amino acid sequence: CASSLGVDRRETQYF.

V is TRBV25-1 and J is TRBJ1-2, with a weak D call TRBD1 (6 bases). The V gene lost 11 bases and the J gene lost 3 bases, with 31 bases spanning the gap. The CDR3 is made up of 18 amino acids. Germline V gene sequence: CDR1 MGHDK, CDR2 SYGVNS. The CDR3 DNA reads as TGTGCCTTTCAGCGGGGGGCGCCCCCCCGGCTAGGGGACTATGGCTACACCTTC. Amino acids: CAFQRGAPPRLGDYGYTF.

This chain links TRBV5-5 with TRBJ2-7; 7 nucleotides line up with TRBD1. Germline-derived CDR1 and CDR2 are SGHKS and YYEKEE (reference sequence). Trimming at V came to 10 bases and at J to 1 base, leaving 14 bases not matched to a gene. CDR3 length equals 15 residues. The CDR3 loop is CACAPLDRLSYEQYF. The CDR3 DNA reads TGTGCCTGCGCCCCCCTGGACAGGTTATCCTACGAGCAGTACTTC.

This chain links TRBV4-1 with TRBJ2-3, with 8 bases matching TRBD2. The length of the CDR3 is 15 residues. The germline V gene encodes CDR1 MGHRA and CDR2 YSYEKL. J gave up 0 bases and V 5 bases, and 4 bases lay outside the gene matches. Here the CDR3 DNA reads TGCGCCAGCAGCGCATCTAGCGGGAGCACAGATACGCAGTATTTT. This translates into CASSASSGSTDTQYF.

The rearrangement uses TRBV19 and TRBJ2-1; 10 bases agree with TRBD2. The CDR3 has 15 residues. V shed 5 bases, J shed 5 bases, and the junction held 6 bases outside the gene matches. Germline V CDR1 and CDR2: LNHDA, SQIVND (reference sequence). The CDR3 sequence: CASSPGTSVHNEQFF. CDR3 nucleotide sequence: TGTGCCAGTAGTCCGGGGACTAGCGTCCACAATGAGCAGTTCTTC.

This chain connects TRBV19 to TRBJ2-7, with D maybe TRBD2 (7 bases). The CDR3 consists of 15 residues. From germline, CDR1 is LNHDA and CDR2 SQIVND (reference sequence). Trimming took off 4 bases at V and 2 bases at J, with 15 bases between the two ends. CDR3 in amino acids: CASSTQGGGTYEQYF. CDR3 coding DNA: TGTGCCAGTAGTACCCAGGGCGGGGGCACCTACGAGCAGTACTTC.

The V gene is TRBV2, the J gene TRBJ1-4; TRBD1 might be the D (5 bases). The CDR3 loop spans 15 amino acids. The ends were cut back, 7 bases at V and 5 bases at J, with 17 bases in the middle. Germline V gives CDR1 SNHLY, CDR2 FYNNEI. The CDR3 is CASKRSGTENEKLFF. CDR3 in DNA: TGTGCCAGCAAACGCTCCGGGACTGAAAATGAAAAACTGTTTTTT.